Listed below are T cell receptor beta chains from one sample, sequenced in a study of cytomegalovirus exposure and HLA in healthy donors. Only in-frame clones appear in the TCRdb table, and some are missing; sequencing was by immunoSEQ multiplex PCR. The data show over 150,000 clones, roughly 85% seen once. Sample: PBMCs. The receptors were gathered from a man aged 18-30 years in good health and CMV-seropositive. The CDR3 runs from the conserved cysteine through the conserved F or W. The D gene is left open where the match is weak. Size is omitted from some rows. Given values are once, few, many or a class for expanded clones.

clone size	V gene	J gene	D gene	CDR3 DNA	CDR3 protein
NA	TRBV5-1	TRBJ2-1	TRBD2	TGCGCCAGCAGCTTGGAACTAGCGACGTACAATGAGCAGTTCTTC	CASSLELATYNEQFF
NA	TRBV7-9	TRBJ2-7	TRBD1	TGTGCCAGCAGCTTAGGGACAGGGGCCTACGAGCAGTACTTC	CASSLGTGAYEQYF
few	TRBV14	TRBJ2-5	NA	TGTGCCAGCAGCCAAGAGATGATATCCGGACTGTACCAAGAGACCCAGTACTTC	CASSQEMISGLYQETQYF
NA	TRBV4-1	TRBJ2-7	NA	TGCGCCAGCAGCCAAGGCCAGATAGCAGGGTACAGCGAGCAGTACTTC	CASSQGQIAGYSEQYF
NA	TRBV6-5	TRBJ1-2	TRBD1	TGTGCCAGCAGTTACTCACAGGGGAGGTCCTATGGCTACACCTTC	CASSYSQGRSYGYTF
NA	TRBV11-2	TRBJ2-2	TRBD2	TGTGCCAGCAGCTTAGACTTGACTAGCGGGATCACCGGGGAGCTGTTTTTT	CASSLDLTSGITGELFF
once	TRBV5-1	TRBJ1-1	TRBD1	TGCGCCAGCAGCTCAACCCGGACAGGCGGGAACACTGAAGCTTTCTTT	CASSSTRTGGNTEAFF
NA	TRBV27	TRBJ1-5	NA	TGTGCCAGCAGTTTAGGGTCAGGGCAGCCCCAGCATTTT	CASSLGSGQPQHF
NA	TRBV28	TRBJ2-7	NA	TGTGCCAGCCCCCCAGGGGTCCACTACGAGCAGTACTTC	CASPPGVHYEQYF
NA	TRBV6-5	TRBJ2-7	NA	TGTGCCAGCAGTTACGACAACGGTGCCTCCTACGAGCAGTACTTC	CASSYDNGASYEQYF
NA	TRBV5-1	TRBJ2-5	TRBD1	TGCGCCAGCAGACACCCAGGGGGCGGAATAGAGACCCAGTACTTC	CASRHPGGGIETQYF
NA	TRBV9	TRBJ2-5	TRBD2	TGTGCCAGCAGCGTAGGTAAAACTAGCGGGGGCCAAGAGACCCAGTACTTC	CASSVGKTSGGQETQYF
NA	TRBV30	TRBJ2-7	NA	TGTGCCTGGAGTGTCCTCGGGACTTGGCAGTACTTC	CAWSVLGTWQYF
few	TRBV9	TRBJ2-7	TRBD1	TGTGCCAGCAGCGCCCGGGACAGACCCTACGAGCAGTACTTC	CASSARDRPYEQYF
NA	TRBV15	TRBJ1-6	TRBD1	TGTGCCACCAGCAGTGACAGGGATTCCTATAATTCACCCCTCCACTTT	CATSSDRDSYNSPLHF
NA	TRBV5-4	TRBJ2-7	NA	TGTGCCAGCAGCTGGGGATCGGGGTCCTACGAGCAGTACTTC	CASSWGSGSYEQYF
once	TRBV11-2	TRBJ1-1	NA	TGTGCCAGCAGCTTAGGTTCTGGGGGGAGCACTGAAGCTTTCTTT	CASSLGSGGSTEAFF
NA	TRBV4-1	TRBJ2-2	NA	TGCGCCAGCAGCCAAGAACCAGCGGCGAACACCGGGGAGCTGTTTTTT	CASSQEPAANTGELFF
NA	TRBV28	TRBJ2-3	NA	TGTGCCAGCAGTTTATGGAGTCAGGGAAGCACAGATACGCAGTATTTT	CASSLWSQGSTDTQYF
NA	TRBV27	TRBJ1-1	TRBD1	TGTGCCAGCAGTCCTGGACAGGGCGCGGGACGTAACACTGAAGCTTTCTTT	CASSPGQGAGRNTEAFF
once	TRBV5-1	TRBJ2-3	NA	TGCGCCAGCAGCTTGGAAGGACACACTAGCACAGATACGCAGTATTTT	CASSLEGHTSTDTQYF
once	TRBV4-1	TRBJ2-7	NA	TGCGCCAGCAGTCCTCTGGGGGCTTACGAGCAGTACTTC	CASSPLGAYEQYF
once	TRBV11-2	TRBJ1-1	TRBD1	TGTGCCAGCAGCGCACAGGGGGCTTCTGAAGCTTTCTTT	CASSAQGASEAFF
NA	TRBV7-9	TRBJ2-1	TRBD1	TGTGCCAGCAGGCTTCCCGGGACAGGGTATAGCAATGAGCAGTTCTTC	CASRLPGTGYSNEQFF
NA	TRBV12-2	TRBJ2-1	NA	TGTGCAAGTCGCTTAGCGTTAGATAGCGGGACGTACAATGAGCAGTTCTTC	CASRLALDSGTYNEQFF
NA	TRBV6-1	TRBJ2-6	NA	TGTGCCAGCAGTGAAGCCGGGCCAGGGGTGACCTTCTCTGGGGCCAACGTCCTGACTTTC	CASSEAGPGVTFSGANVLTF
NA	TRBV7-9	TRBJ1-1	NA	TGTGCCAGCAGCTTAGCAGACAGGACTGAAGCTTTCTTT	CASSLADRTEAFF
NA	TRBV28	TRBJ2-5	NA	TGTGCCAGCAGTGGCAGGGGTTTGGAGACCCAGTACTTC	CASSGRGLETQYF
NA	TRBV27	TRBJ2-3	TRBD1	TGTGCCAGCAGTTTATCACCGGGACAGGCCCAAAGCACAGATACGCAGTATTTT	CASSLSPGQAQSTDTQYF
NA	TRBV1	TRBJ1-4	NA	TGCACCAGCAGCCAAGACGAGGTTAGGAGAAAAGGGGGTAATGAAAAACTGTTTTTT	CTSSQDEVRRKGGNEKLFF
NA	TRBV6-1	TRBJ1-4	TRBD1	TGTGCCAGCGCCCGGGGACAGCTGAATGAAAAACTGTTTTTT	CASARGQLNEKLFF
NA	TRBV2	TRBJ1-6	TRBD1	TGTGCCAGCAGGGGACCCGGGACAGGGGGCAATAATTCACCCCTCCACTTT	CASRGPGTGGNNSPLHF
NA	TRBV2	TRBJ2-3	TRBD1	TGTGCCAGCAGAGTACGACAGGGGACGGGCGCAGATACGCAGTATTTT	CASRVRQGTGADTQYF
NA	TRBV29-1	TRBJ2-3	TRBD1	TGCAGCGTGGGTGGGGGACAGGGGGCGTTGGATACGCAGTATTTT	CSVGGGQGALDTQYF
NA	TRBV5-4	TRBJ2-5	NA	TGTGCCAGCAGCTCGGGACTCCAAGAGACCCAGTACTTC	CASSSGLQETQYF
NA	TRBV29-1	TRBJ2-7	NA	TGCAGCGCCCTAGGGAACAGGGCCTACGAGCAGTACTTC	CSALGNRAYEQYF
NA	TRBV10-1	TRBJ2-3	NA	TGCGCCAGCAGTGAGTCGATGCAGGGGTCTACAGATACGCAGTATTTT	CASSESMQGSTDTQYF
NA	TRBV28	TRBJ2-7	NA	TGTGCCAGCAGTTTCAGGGATCGCGAGCAGTACTTC	CASSFRDREQYF
NA	TRBV5-4	TRBJ2-7	TRBD2	TGTGCCAGCAGTCCCGGGGTAGCGGGAACATCTTCGGGCGAGCAGTACTTC	CASSPGVAGTSSGEQYF
NA	TRBV18	TRBJ2-1	TRBD1	TGTGCCAGCTCTCGGACAGGGGGTGTGGATGAGCAGTTCTTC	CASSRTGGVDEQFF
NA	TRBV13	TRBJ1-2	NA	TGTGCCAGCAGCTGGGAATTACAGGATTCTAACTATGGCTACACCTTC	CASSWELQDSNYGYTF
few	TRBV27	TRBJ1-4	TRBD1	TGTGCCAGCAGTTTAAACAGGGGGGATGAAAAACTGTTTTTT	CASSLNRGDEKLFF
NA	TRBV5-1	TRBJ2-1	TRBD1	TGCGCCAGCAGCACTGGCACTGGGACAGCGTACAATGAGCAGTTCTTC	CASSTGTGTAYNEQFF
few	TRBV7-3	TRBJ2-2	NA	TGTGCCAGCAGCAGCGCCAACACCGGGGAGCTGTTTTTT	CASSSANTGELFF
NA	TRBV18	TRBJ2-5	NA	TGTGCCAGCTCACCACGTGCCAGAGAGACCCAGTACTTC	CASSPRARETQYF
NA	TRBV27	TRBJ1-2	TRBD1	TGTGCCAGCAGCCCTGGACAGGGCTATGGCTACACCTTC	CASSPGQGYGYTF
NA	TRBV5-1	TRBJ2-1	TRBD2	TGCGCCAGCAGCTCCATAGCGGGGGGTATGGGCGGGGAGCAGTTCTTC	CASSSIAGGMGGEQFF
NA	TRBV11-2	TRBJ2-7	NA	TGTGCCAGCAGCTCTGTACGAGCTACCTACGAGCAGTACTTC	CASSSVRATYEQYF
once	TRBV9	TRBJ2-1	TRBD1	TGTGCCAGCAGCGTAGCTTACGGGACAGCCTACAATGAGCAGTTCTTC	CASSVAYGTAYNEQFF
NA	TRBV13	TRBJ1-1	NA	TGTGCCAGCAGCGAGACGGGGAACACTGAAGCTTTCTTT	CASSETGNTEAFF
once	TRBV6-6	TRBJ2-7	NA	TGTGCCAGCAGGAGAGTGGGTCATGAGGGCGAGCAGTACTTC	CASRRVGHEGEQYF